This T cell receptor beta chain was identified in a study of T cells in Graves' hyperthyroidism and ophthalmopathy. Study overall: At initial diagnosis, before any treatment had begun, peripheral blood was obtained. Study-wide results and caveats: From stable hyperthyroidism, ophthalmopathy was separated by a 13 V-J model.

About this clonotype: Its specificity is unknown.

Amplified regions were TCR beta CDR3 sequences from RNA transcripts. Primed by the HTBI set, a first-round RT-PCR was run on the TCR CDR3. In TCRdb, the multiplex PCR reads were re-called with MiXCR into one record per CDR3 protein. Here the sample spans some 300,000 distinct CDR3 sequences, roughly 19% being singletons. The CDR3 runs 15 residues. Germline V gives CDR1 KGHDR, CDR2 SFDVKD. The V and J ends lost 4 bases and 1 base respectively, with 13 bases between them. Isolation of PBMCs was performed on about 10 ml fresh peripheral blood. This rearrangement joins TRBV24-1 to TRBJ2-7; D possibly corresponds to TRBD1 (5 bases). Material for sequencing was blood. The clonotype was recovered from a middle-aged man with Graves' ophthalmopathy. The CDR3 nucleotides read TGTGCCACCAGTGACCGACAGACAGAGTCCTACGAGCAGTACTTC. Its translation: CATSDRQTESYEQYF.